One sample yielded the 32 T cell receptor beta chains listed below, sequenced in a study of siplizumab effects on memory and regulatory T cells. Only in-frame clones appear in the TCRdb table, and some are missing; sequencing was by immunoSEQ multiplex PCR. The table lists roughly 120,000 clones, roughly 94% of them singletons. Input material: non-Treg CD4+ T cells sorted from blood. These receptors came from a human donor in good health.

The V and J genes are TRBV23-1 and TRBJ2-5, with a tentative D call TRBD1 (6 bases). TRBV23-1 is reported as an ORF; its role is uncertain. CDR3 length: 13 amino acids. V lost 4 bases and J lost 12, with 18 bases in between. The CDR3 nucleotides read TGCGCCAGCAGTCGGGACATACCCTACCCGGAGTACTTC. Encoded protein: CASSRDIPYPEYF.

The J gene is TRBJ1-1, the V gene TRBV19; no clear D gene. V lost 6 bases, J lost 1 base, and 12 bases lay in between. The CDR3 totals 14 residues. Germline values: CDR1 LNHDA, CDR2 SQIVND (reference sequence). Written as DNA, the CDR3 is TGTGCCAGTAGAGACGCCCCCGAGAACACTGAAGCTTTCTTT. It is translated as CASRDAPENTEAFF.

This chain connects TRBV11-2 to TRBJ1-3; D is ambiguous. This CDR3 is built from 16 residues. The germline CDR1 and CDR2 sequences are SGHAT and FQNNGV. V was clipped by 1 base and J by 0 bases, with 10 bases between them. For the CDR3, the DNA is TGTGCCAGCAGCTTAGGGGCCTTCTTCTCTGGAAACACCATATATTTT. It translates to CASSLGAFFSGNTIYF.

The CDR3: CASSVSGQGYNEQFF. CDR3 DNA sequence: TGTGCCAGCAGCGTATCGGGACAGGGTTACAATGAGCAGTTCTTC. The J gene is TRBJ2-1, the V gene TRBV2, with TRBD1 identical over 9 bases. Trimming at V came to 6 bases and at J to 4 bases, leaving 7 bases not matched to a gene. The V gene's germline CDR1 is SNHLY and CDR2 FYNNEI. The CDR3 is 15 residues long.

The J gene is TRBJ1-4, the V gene TRBV5-1, with TRBD1 matching 10 bases. Unmatched junction bases numbered 10, after V lost 4 bases and J lost 7 bases. In germline, CDR1 is SGHRS, CDR2 YFSETQ. This CDR3 comprises 16 residues. The CDR3 is CASSPGPGQGSEKLFF. The CDR3 nucleotides read TGCGCCAGCAGCCCTGGACCGGGACAGGGGAGTGAAAAACTGTTTTTT.

The J gene is TRBJ1-4, the V gene TRBV19; D is uncertain. This CDR3 comprises 12 residues. CDR1 LNHDA and CDR2 SQIVND come from the germline V gene (reference sequence). V lost 3 bases, J lost 8 bases, and 7 bases lay in between. The CDR3, as DNA: TGTGCCAGTAGTATCCCGGCCGAAAAACTGTTTTTT. Protein: CASSIPAEKLFF.

The rearrangement uses TRBV6-5 and TRBJ1-2; D is uncertain. V lost 3 bases to trimming and J lost 2 bases, with 16 bases between them. CDR1 and CDR2 (germline): MNHEY, SVGAGI. The CDR3 runs to 16 residues. The CDR3 DNA sequence: TGTGCCAGCAGTTATATGAGTGGCACCGCGAACTATGGCTACACCTTC. Encoded protein: CASSYMSGTANYGYTF.

The CDR3 coding sequence is TGTGCCAGCTCACCACCCCATAACCAAGAGACCCAGTACTTC. Translation: CASSPPHNQETQYF. The chain carries TRBV18 and TRBJ2-5; D is undetermined. This CDR3 is built from 14 residues. Trimming pared 0 bases from V and 0 bases from J, leaving 5 bases between. Looked up from germline, CDR1 is KGHSH and CDR2 is LQKENI.

The chain joins TRBV4-1 to TRBJ2-3; no definite D call. V was shortened by 0 bases and J by 10 bases, with 11 bases between the two germline ends. Germline CDR1 is MGHRA and CDR2 is YSYEKL. The CDR3 extends over 13 amino acids. In nucleotides, the CDR3 is TGCGCCAGCAGCCAAGAGATAGGGCTCCCGCAGTATTTT. It is translated as CASSQEIGLPQYF.

This chain joins TRBV4-1 and TRBJ1-2; D not resolved. V was clipped by 4 bases and J by 3 bases, with 9 bases between them. The germline gives CDR1 MGHRA, CDR2 YSYEKL. This CDR3 contains 13 residues. In DNA, the CDR3 is TGCGCCAGCAGCCCGGGTATCGACTATGGCTACACCTTC. It specifies CASSPGIDYGYTF.

This sequence joins TRBV6-5 and TRBJ2-7, with D possibly matching TRBD2 (5 bases). The CDR3 spans 16 residues. Trimming took 0 bases from V and 0 from J, leaving 12 bases between them. The germline V gene has CDR1 MNHEY and CDR2 SVGAGI. In DNA, the CDR3 is TGTGCCAGCAGTTACTCGAGGAGGCGGCGCTCCTACGAGCAGTACTTC. Protein sequence: CASSYSRRRRSYEQYF.

This chain uses TRBV15 with TRBJ1-5; TRBD1 aligns across 8 bases. Germline CDR1 and CDR2: LNHNV and YYDKDF (reference sequence). The CDR3 runs to 15 residues. V lost 2 bases, J lost 7 bases, and 7 bases stayed unmatched. This CDR3 reads CATSRYQGTGQPQHF. The CDR3, as DNA: TGTGCCACCAGCAGATACCAGGGGACAGGCCAGCCCCAGCATTTT.

This chain uses TRBV4-1 with TRBJ1-2, with 8 nucleotides matching TRBD1. This CDR3 spans 14 amino acids. Trimming removed 3 bases from V and 4 bases from J; junction bases left unmatched: 4. Germline CDR1 and CDR2: MGHRA and YSYEKL. The CDR3 region has the DNA TGCGCCAGCAGCCAGGAAGACAGGGGCTATGGCTACACCTTC. Residues: CASSQEDRGYGYTF.

CDR3 sequence: CASTASLSAKNIQYF. The CDR3 DNA follows: TGTGCCAGCACCGCGAGCCTGTCAGCCAAAAACATTCAGTACTTC. The chain uses TRBV2 and TRBJ2-4; no clear D. Germline values: CDR1 SNHLY, CDR2 FYNNEI. This CDR3 spans 15 amino acids. The V and J ends lost 7 bases and 0 bases respectively, with 13 bases between them.

The chain is built from TRBV7-2 and TRBJ1-1; D remains unclear. Germline CDR1 reads SGHTA; CDR2 reads FQGNSA. This CDR3 has 13 amino acids. V was trimmed by 3 bases and J by 0 bases, leaving 5 bases between them. CDR3 amino acids: CASSFALNTEAFF. CDR3 coding DNA: TGTGCCAGCAGCTTCGCCTTGAACACTGAAGCTTTCTTT.

The gene calls are TRBV28 and TRBJ1-2; D not resolved. V was shortened by 5 bases and J by 7 bases, with 11 bases between the two germline ends. Germline lookup yields CDR1 MDHEN and CDR2 SYDVKM. The length of the CDR3 is 12 residues. The CDR3 sequence: CASSTYLPGYTF. In DNA, the CDR3 is TGTGCCAGCAGTACCTACCTCCCTGGCTACACCTTC.

This clone was detected only once. This chain links TRBV5-6 with TRBJ2-7; 7 positions agree with TRBD2. In germline, CDR1 is SGHDT, CDR2 YYEEEE. V gave up 4 bases and J gave up 3 bases; unmatched junction bases: 4. The CDR3 sequence is 13 residues long. CDR3 in amino acids: CASSPSGVYEQYF. DNA of the CDR3: TGTGCCAGCAGCCCGAGCGGGGTCTACGAGCAGTACTTC.

The gene calls are TRBV11-2 and TRBJ2-2; no clear D gene. Germline V gives CDR1 SGHAT, CDR2 FQNNGV. Trimming removed 3 bases at V and 8 bases at J, with 19 bases between. The CDR3 runs 16 residues. DNA for the CDR3: TGTGCCAGCAGCTTTAGCCGGAGCAATTTTGGAGGGGAGCTGTTTTTT. Amino acid sequence: CASSFSRSNFGGELFF.

This chain uses TRBV11-3 with TRBJ2-1; TRBD2 matches at 7 bases. This CDR3 is built from 14 residues. The V segment lost 5 bases and the J segment 4 bases; nucleotides outside the gene matches: 5. CDR1 is SGHNT and CDR2 is YENEEA in the germline V gene. CDR3 protein: CASSRTSSYNEQFF. The CDR3 coding sequence is TGTGCCAGCAGCCGGACTAGTAGTTACAATGAGCAGTTCTTC.

The CDR3 region is CASSGAGILNGYTF. CDR3 nucleotide sequence: TGTGCCAGCAGTGGGGCAGGGATCCTGAATGGCTACACCTTC. V is TRBV5-4 and J is TRBJ1-2; tentatively, D is TRBD1 (5 bases). V lost 5 bases, J lost 6 bases, and 17 bases lay in between. This CDR3 contains 14 residues. Looked up from germline, CDR1 is SGHNT and CDR2 is YYREEE (reference sequence).

The CDR3 is CASRGGGGYEQYF. The CDR3 DNA sequence: TGTGCCAGCAGAGGAGGGGGTGGCTACGAGCAGTACTTC. The chain combines TRBV6-5 with TRBJ2-7; the D call may be TRBD1 or TRBD2 (6 bases each). With 6 bases removed from V and 3 bases from J, the gap between germline ends came to 12 bases. This CDR3 is built from 13 residues. Germline-derived CDR1 and CDR2 are MNHEY and SVGAGI.

The CDR3 reads CAIRGSGSPSYNEQFF. The CDR3 DNA is TGTGCCATCAGAGGATCCGGGAGCCCCTCCTACAATGAGCAGTTCTTC. J is TRBJ2-1 and V is TRBV10-3; TRBD2 might be the D (6 bases). The V gene's germline CDR1 is ENHRY and CDR2 SYGVKD. V lost 6 bases to trimming and J lost 0 bases, with 15 bases between them. There are 16 residues in the CDR3.

The chain has TRBV6-6 and TRBJ2-7, with a possible D match to TRBD1 (5 bases). Germline V CDR1 and CDR2: MNHNY, SVGAGI (reference sequence). V lost 0 bases to trimming and J lost 2 bases, with 11 bases between them. This CDR3 spans 15 amino acids. CDR3: CASSYSGAGPYEQYF. The CDR3 region has the DNA TGTGCCAGCAGTTACTCAGGGGCAGGCCCCTACGAGCAGTACTTC.

This clone appeared a few times. The J gene is TRBJ2-1, the V gene TRBV18; D call uncertain. This CDR3 is built from 15 residues. Trimming took 0 bases from V and 3 from J, leaving 9 bases between them. CDR1 and CDR2 (germline): KGHSH, LQKENI. As DNA, the CDR3 is TGTGCCAGCTCACCACCTCGGAGCTACTACAATGAGCAGTTCTTC. It yields the protein CASSPPRSYYNEQFF.

The J gene is TRBJ2-7, the V gene TRBV7-8; D assignment may be TRBD1 or TRBD2 (5 bases each). The V end was cut by 5 bases, the J end by 1 base, with 15 bases between. Germline V lookup: CDR1 SGHVS, CDR2 FQNEAQ. The CDR3 covers 15 residues. The CDR3: CASSHRDRGSYEQYF. The CDR3 nucleotides are TGTGCCAGCAGCCACCGGGACCGAGGATCCTACGAGCAGTACTTC.

The V call is TRBV6-6, the J call TRBJ2-7, with D possibly being TRBD2 (6 bases). Per germline, CDR1 MNHNY and CDR2 SVGAGI (reference sequence). This CDR3 is 14 amino acids long. V lost 8 bases and J lost 9, with 23 bases in between. The CDR3 nucleotides read TGTGCCAGCCGCCCAGGTAGCGGATCGTTCTGGCAGTACTTC. Translation: CASRPGSGSFWQYF.

This chain uses TRBV6-5 with TRBJ1-2, with TRBD1 identical over 10 bases. Germline V lookup: CDR1 MNHEY, CDR2 SVGAGI. V lost 5 bases and J lost 2; bases outside the gene matches: 2. This CDR3 is built from 14 residues. CDR3 coding DNA: TGTGCCAGCAGTCGGACAGGGGGAAACTATGGCTACACCTTC. It yields the protein CASSRTGGNYGYTF.

The chain combines TRBV28 with TRBJ1-3; no definite D call. V gave up 7 bases and J gave up 6 bases, with 16 bases separating them. This CDR3 has 14 amino acids. The germline gives CDR1 MDHEN, CDR2 SYDVKM. The CDR3 nucleotides read TGTGCCAGCACCGCGCGGGTATCCGTAAACACCATATATTTT. As protein: CASTARVSVNTIYF.

J is TRBJ2-4 and V is TRBV18; D remains unclear. The CDR3 runs 12 residues. The germline gives CDR1 KGHSH, CDR2 LQKENI. The V end lost 6 bases, the J end lost 6 bases, and 9 bases lay between the germline ends. As DNA, the CDR3 is TGTGCCAGCTCGGGCACCGGAAACATTCAGTACTTC. It codes for CASSGTGNIQYF.

The chain uses TRBV9 and TRBJ1-2; the match to TRBD1 covers 10 bases. The CDR3 has 15 amino acids. V shed 3 bases, J shed 7 bases, and the junction held 9 bases outside the gene matches. Germline CDR1 is SGDLS and CDR2 is YYNGEE. The CDR3 sequence: CASSAGDRGSAGYTF. The CDR3 coding sequence is TGTGCCAGCAGCGCGGGGGACAGGGGATCAGCTGGCTACACCTTC.

For this clone: This same CDR3 is encoded by further DNA sequences in the sample. CDR3 residues: CASSPQETQYF. The DNA for the CDR3 is TGTGCCAGCTCGCCCCAAGAGACCCAGTACTTC. V gene TRBV18 combines with J gene TRBJ2-5, with unresolved D. Germline V gene lookup returns CDR1 KGHSH and CDR2 LQKENI. The ends were cut back, 6 bases at V and 1 base at J, with 3 bases in the middle. There are 11 residues in the CDR3.

The rearrangement uses TRBV28 and TRBJ1-4; D remains ambiguous. Germline V gene data show CDR1 as MDHEN and CDR2 as SYDVKM. This CDR3 region has 12 residues. Between the trimmed V and J ends, which lost 8 bases and 8 bases, there was a span of 12 bases. The CDR3 spells CASYGIREKLFF. CDR3 DNA sequence: TGTGCCAGCTATGGGATTCGGGAAAAACTGTTTTTT.